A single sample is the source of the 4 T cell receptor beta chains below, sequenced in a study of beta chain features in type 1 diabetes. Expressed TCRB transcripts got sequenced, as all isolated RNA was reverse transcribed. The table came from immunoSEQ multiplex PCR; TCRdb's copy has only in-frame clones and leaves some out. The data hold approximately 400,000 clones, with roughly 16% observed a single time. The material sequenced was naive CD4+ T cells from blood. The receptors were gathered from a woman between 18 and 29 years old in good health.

As DNA, the CDR3 is TGTGCCAGCAGTGACCGACAGAATCAGTACTTC. This translates into CASSDRQNQYF. The rearrangement joins TRBV27 to TRBJ2-4, with D possibly being TRBD1 (5 bases). CDR1 is MNHEY, CDR2 SMNVEV, per germline (reference sequence). This CDR3 has 11 residues. Trimming took off 5 bases at V and 12 bases at J, with 11 bases between the two ends.

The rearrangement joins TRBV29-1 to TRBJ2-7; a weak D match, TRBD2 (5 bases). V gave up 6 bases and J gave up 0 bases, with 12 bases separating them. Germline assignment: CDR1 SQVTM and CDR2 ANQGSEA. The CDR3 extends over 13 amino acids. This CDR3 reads CSVRGPSSYEQYF. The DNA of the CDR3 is TGCAGCGTCCGGGGTCCTAGCTCCTACGAGCAGTACTTC.

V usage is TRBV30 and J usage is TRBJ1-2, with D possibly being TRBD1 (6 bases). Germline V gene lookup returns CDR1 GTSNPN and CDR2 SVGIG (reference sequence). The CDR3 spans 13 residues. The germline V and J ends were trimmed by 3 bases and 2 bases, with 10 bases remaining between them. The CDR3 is CAWRGDRNYGYTF. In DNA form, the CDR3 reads TGTGCCTGGAGAGGTGACAGGAACTATGGCTACACCTTC.

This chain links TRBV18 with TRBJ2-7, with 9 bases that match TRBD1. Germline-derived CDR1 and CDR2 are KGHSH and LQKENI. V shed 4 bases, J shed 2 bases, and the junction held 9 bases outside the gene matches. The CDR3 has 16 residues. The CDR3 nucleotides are TGTGCCAGCTCACTCGAGACAGGGGGACCCACCTACGAGCAGTACTTC. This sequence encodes CASSLETGGPTYEQYF. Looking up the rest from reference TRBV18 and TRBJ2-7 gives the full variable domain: NAGVMQNPRHLVRRRGQEARLRCSPMKGHSHVYWYRQLPEEGLKFMVYLQKENIIDESGMPKERFSAEFPKEGPSILRIQQVVRGDSAAYFCASSLETGGPTYEQYFGPGTRLTVT.